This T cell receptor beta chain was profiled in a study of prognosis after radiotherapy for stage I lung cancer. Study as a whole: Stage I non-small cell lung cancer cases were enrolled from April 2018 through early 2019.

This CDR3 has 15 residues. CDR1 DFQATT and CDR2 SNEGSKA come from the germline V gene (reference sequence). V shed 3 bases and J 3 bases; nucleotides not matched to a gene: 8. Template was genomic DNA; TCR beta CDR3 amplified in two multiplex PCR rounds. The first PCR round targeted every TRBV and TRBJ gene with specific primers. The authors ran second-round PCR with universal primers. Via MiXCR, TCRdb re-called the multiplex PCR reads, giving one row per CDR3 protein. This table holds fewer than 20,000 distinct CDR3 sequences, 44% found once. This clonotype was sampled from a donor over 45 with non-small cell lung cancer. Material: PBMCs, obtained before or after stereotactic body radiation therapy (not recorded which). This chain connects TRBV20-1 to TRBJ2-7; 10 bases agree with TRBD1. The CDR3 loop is CSASRVGQGSYEQYF. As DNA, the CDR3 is TGCAGTGCTAGCAGGGTGGGACAGGGGAGCTACGAGCAGTACTTC.